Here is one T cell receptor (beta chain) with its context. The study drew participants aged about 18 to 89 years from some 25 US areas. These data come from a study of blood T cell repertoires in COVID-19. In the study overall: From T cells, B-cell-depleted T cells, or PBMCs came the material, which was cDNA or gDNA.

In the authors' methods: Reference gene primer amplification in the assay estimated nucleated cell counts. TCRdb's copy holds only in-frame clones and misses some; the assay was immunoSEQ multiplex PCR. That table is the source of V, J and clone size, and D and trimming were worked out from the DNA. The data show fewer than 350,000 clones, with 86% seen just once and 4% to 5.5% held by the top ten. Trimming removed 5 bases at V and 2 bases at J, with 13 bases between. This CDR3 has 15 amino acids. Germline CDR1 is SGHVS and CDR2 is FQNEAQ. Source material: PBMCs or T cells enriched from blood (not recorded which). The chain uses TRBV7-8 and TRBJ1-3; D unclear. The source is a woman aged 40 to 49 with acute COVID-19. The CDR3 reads CASSPGEIPGNTIYF. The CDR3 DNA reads TGTGCCAGCAGCCCCGGGGAGATTCCTGGAAACACCATATATTTT. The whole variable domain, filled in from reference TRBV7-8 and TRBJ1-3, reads GAGVSQSPRYKVAKRGQDVALRCDPISGHVSLFWYQQALGQGPEFLTYFQNEAQLDKSGLPSDRFFAERPEGSVSTLKIQRTQQEDSAVYLCASSPGEIPGNTIYFGEGSWLTVV.